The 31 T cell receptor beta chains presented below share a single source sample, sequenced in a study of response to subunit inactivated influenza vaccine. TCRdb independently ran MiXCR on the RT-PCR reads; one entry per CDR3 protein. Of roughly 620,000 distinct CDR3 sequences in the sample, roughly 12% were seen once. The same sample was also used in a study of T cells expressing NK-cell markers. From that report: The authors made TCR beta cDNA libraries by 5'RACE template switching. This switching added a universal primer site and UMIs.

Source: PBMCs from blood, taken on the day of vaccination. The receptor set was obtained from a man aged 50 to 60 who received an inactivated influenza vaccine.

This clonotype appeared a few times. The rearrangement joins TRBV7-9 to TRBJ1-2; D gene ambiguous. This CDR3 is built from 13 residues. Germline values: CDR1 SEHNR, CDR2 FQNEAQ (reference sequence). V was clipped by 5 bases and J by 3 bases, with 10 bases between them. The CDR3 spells CASSGWTDYGYTF. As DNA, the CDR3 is TGTGCCAGCAGCGGTTGGACTGACTATGGCTACACCTTC.

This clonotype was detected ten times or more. CDR3 coding DNA: TGTGCCAGCAGCCTCAGCGGGAGGCCCTACGAGCAGTACTTC. It yields the protein CASSLSGRPYEQYF. The genes are TRBV28 and TRBJ2-7; 9 nucleotides agree with TRBD2. The CDR3 covers 14 residues. Germline V gene data show CDR1 as MDHEN and CDR2 as SYDVKM. The V and J ends lost 6 bases and 2 bases, in that order; junction bases with no gene match: 5.

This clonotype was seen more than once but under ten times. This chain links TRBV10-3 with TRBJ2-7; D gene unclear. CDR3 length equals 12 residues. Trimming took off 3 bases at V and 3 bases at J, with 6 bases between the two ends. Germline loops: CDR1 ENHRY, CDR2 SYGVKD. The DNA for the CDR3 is TGTGCCATCAGTGAAAGGCACTACGAGCAGTACTTC. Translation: CAISERHYEQYF.

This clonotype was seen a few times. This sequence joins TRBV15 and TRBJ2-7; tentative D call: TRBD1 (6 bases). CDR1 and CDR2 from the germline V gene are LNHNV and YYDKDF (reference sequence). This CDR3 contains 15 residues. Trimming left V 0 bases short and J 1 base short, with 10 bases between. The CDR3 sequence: CATSRDRDTSYEQYF. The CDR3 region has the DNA TGTGCCACCAGCAGAGATCGGGACACATCCTACGAGCAGTACTTC. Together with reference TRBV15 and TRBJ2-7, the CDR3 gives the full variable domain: DAMVIQNPRYQVTQFGKPVTLSCSQTLNHNVMYWYQQKSSQAPKLLFHYYDKDFNNEADTPDNFQSRRPNTSFCFLDIRSPGLGDTAMYLCATSRDRDTSYEQYFGPGTRLTVT.

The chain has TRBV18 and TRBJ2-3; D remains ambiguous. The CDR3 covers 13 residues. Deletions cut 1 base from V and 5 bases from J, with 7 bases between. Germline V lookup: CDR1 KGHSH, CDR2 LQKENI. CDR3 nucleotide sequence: TGTGCCAGCTCACCACGGGCCTTAGATACGCAGTATTTT. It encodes CASSPRALDTQYF.

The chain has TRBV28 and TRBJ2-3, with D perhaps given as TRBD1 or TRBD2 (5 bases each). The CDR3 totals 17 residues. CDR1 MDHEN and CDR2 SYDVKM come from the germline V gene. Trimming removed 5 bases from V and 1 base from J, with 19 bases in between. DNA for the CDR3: TGTGCCAGCAGTCCATTGGGGCTAGCTCCCGGCACAGATACGCAGTATTTT. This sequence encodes CASSPLGLAPGTDTQYF.

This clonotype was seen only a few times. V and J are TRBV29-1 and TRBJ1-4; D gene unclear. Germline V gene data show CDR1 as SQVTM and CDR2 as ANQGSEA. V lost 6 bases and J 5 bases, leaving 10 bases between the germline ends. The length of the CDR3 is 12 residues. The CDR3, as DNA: TGCAGCGTGGGGTCGAGGAATGAAAAACTGTTTTTT. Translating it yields CSVGSRNEKLFF.

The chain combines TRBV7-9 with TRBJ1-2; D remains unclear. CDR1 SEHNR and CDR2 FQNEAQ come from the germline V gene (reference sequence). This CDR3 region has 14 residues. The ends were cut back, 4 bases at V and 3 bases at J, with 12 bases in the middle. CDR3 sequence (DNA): TGTGCCAGCAGCTCCGGCGCCGCGGACTATGGCTACACCTTC. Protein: CASSSGAADYGYTF.

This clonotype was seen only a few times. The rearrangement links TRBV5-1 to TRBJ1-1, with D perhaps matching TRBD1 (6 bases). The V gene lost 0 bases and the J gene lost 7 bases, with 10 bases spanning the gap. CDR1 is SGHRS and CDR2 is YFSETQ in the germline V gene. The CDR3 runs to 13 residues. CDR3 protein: CASSLEQGGEAFF. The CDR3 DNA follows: TGCGCCAGCAGCTTGGAACAGGGTGGTGAAGCTTTCTTT.

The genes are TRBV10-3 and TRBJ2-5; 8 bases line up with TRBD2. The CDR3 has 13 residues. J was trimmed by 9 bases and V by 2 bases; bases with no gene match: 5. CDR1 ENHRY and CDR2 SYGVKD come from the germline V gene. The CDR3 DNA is TGTGCCATCAGTGAGACCCCGACTAGCGCCCAGTACTTC. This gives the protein CAISETPTSAQYF.

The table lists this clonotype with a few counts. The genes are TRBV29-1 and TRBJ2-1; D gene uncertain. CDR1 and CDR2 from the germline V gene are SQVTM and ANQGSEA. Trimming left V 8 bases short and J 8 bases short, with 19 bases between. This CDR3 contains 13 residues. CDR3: CSFCPAVGYEQFF. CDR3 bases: TGCAGCTTCTGCCCCGCAGTGGGGTATGAGCAGTTCTTC.

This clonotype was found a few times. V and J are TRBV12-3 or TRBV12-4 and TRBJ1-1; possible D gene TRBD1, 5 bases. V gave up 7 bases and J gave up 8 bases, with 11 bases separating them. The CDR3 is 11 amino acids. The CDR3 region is CASISTGEAFF. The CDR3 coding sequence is TGTGCCAGCATTTCAACAGGAGAAGCTTTCTTT.

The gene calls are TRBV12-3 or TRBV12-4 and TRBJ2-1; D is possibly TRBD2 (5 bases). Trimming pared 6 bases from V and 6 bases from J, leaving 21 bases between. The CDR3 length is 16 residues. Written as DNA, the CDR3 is TGTGCCAGCAGCCCGGGGTATCGGACGCCCACCAATGAGCAGTTCTTC. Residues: CASSPGYRTPTNEQFF.

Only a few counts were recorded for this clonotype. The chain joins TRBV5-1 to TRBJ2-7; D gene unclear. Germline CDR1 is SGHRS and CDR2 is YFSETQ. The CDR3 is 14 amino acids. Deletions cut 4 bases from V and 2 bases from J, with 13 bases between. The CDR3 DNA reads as TGCGCCAGCAGCACCCACGGACCGACCTACGAGCAGTACTTC. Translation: CASSTHGPTYEQYF.

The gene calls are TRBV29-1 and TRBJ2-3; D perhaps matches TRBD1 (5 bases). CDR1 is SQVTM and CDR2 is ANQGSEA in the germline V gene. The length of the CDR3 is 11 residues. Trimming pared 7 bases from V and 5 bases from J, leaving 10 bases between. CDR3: CSAKQGDTQYF. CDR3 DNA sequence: TGCAGCGCAAAGCAGGGAGATACGCAGTATTTT.

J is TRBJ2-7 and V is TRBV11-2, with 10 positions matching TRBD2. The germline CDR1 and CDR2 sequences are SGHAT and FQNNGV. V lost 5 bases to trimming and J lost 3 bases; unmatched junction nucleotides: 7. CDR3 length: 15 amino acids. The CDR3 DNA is TGTGCCAGCAGCCCCACTAGCGGGGTTCGCTACGAGCAGTACTTC. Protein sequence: CASSPTSGVRYEQYF.

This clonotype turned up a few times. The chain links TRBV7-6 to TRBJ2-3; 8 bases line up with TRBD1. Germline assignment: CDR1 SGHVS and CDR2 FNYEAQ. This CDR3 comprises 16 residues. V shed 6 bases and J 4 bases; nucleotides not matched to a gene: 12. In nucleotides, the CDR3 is TGTGCCAGCAGTCATCAGGGGGCTGAGGTCTCAGATACGCAGTATTTT. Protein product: CASSHQGAEVSDTQYF.

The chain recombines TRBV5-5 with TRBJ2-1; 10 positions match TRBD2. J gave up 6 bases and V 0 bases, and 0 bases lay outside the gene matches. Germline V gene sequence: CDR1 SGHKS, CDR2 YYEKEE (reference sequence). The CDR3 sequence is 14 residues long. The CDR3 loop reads CASSLASGSNEQFF. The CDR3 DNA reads TGTGCCAGCAGCTTGGCTAGCGGGAGCAATGAGCAGTTCTTC.

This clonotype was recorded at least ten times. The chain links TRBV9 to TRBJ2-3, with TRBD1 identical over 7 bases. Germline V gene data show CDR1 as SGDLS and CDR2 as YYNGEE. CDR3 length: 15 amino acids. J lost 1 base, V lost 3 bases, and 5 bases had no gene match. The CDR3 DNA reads TGTGCCAGCAGCGCGACAGGGCATGGCACAGATACGCAGTATTTT. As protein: CASSATGHGTDTQYF.

Here the CDR3 reads CASSTAGQGTNEQFF. CDR3 coding DNA: TGTGCCAGCAGCACTGCGGGACAGGGGACAAATGAGCAGTTCTTC. This chain joins TRBV9 and TRBJ2-1; 10 nucleotides agree with TRBD1. This CDR3 has 15 amino acids. The V and J ends lost 4 bases and 7 bases, in that order; junction bases with no gene match: 8. CDR1 is SGDLS and CDR2 is YYNGEE in the germline V gene.

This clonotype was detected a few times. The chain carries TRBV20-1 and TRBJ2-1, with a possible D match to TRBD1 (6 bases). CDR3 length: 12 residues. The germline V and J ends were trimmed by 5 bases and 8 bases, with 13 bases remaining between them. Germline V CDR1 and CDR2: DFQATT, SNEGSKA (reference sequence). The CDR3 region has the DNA TGCAGTGCTGAGGACAGCCCGGATGAGCAGTTCTTC. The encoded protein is CSAEDSPDEQFF.

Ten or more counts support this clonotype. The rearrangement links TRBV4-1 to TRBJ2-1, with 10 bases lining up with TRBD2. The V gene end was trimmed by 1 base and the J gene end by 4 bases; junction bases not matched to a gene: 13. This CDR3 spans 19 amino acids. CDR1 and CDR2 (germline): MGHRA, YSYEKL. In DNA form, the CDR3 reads TGCGCCAGCAGCCAAGTCTTCACCAGCGGGGGGGTCGTATACAATGAGCAGTTCTTC. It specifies CASSQVFTSGGVVYNEQFF.

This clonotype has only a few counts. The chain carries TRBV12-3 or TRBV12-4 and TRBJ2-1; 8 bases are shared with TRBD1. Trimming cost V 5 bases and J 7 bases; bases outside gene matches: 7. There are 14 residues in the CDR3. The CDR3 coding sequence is TGTGCCAGCAGTGGACAGGGCCTTTCGAATGAGCAGTTCTTC. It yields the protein CASSGQGLSNEQFF.

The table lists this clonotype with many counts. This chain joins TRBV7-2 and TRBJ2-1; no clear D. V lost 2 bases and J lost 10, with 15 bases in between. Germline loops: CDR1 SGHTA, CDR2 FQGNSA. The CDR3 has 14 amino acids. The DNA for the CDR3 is TGTGCCAGCAGCTTAATTGTGGTTAGCCCGGAGCAGTTCTTC. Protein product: CASSLIVVSPEQFF.

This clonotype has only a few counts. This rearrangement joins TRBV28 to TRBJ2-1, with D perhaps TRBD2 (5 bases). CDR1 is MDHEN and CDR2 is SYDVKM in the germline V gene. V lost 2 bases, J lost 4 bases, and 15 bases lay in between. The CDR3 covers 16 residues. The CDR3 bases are TGTGCCAGCAGTTTAACGGGCTTCGGGGTTTACAATGAGCAGTTCTTC. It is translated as CASSLTGFGVYNEQFF.

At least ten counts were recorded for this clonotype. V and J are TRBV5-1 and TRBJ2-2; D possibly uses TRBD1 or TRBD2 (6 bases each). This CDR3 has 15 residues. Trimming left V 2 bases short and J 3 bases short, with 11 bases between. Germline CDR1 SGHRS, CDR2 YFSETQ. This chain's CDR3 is CASSFRGGDTGELFF. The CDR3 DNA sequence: TGCGCCAGCAGCTTCAGGGGAGGTGACACCGGGGAGCTGTTTTTT. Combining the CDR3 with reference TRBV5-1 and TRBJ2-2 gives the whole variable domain KAGVTQTPRYLIKTRGQQVTLSCSPISGHRSVSWYQQTPGQGLQFLFEYFSETQRNKGNFPGRFSGRQFSNSRSEMNVSTLELGDSALYLCASSFRGGDTGELFFGEGSRLTVL.

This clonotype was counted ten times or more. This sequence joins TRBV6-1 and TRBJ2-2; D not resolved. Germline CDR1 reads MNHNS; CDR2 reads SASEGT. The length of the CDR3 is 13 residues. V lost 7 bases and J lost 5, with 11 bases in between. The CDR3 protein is CASTKTSTGELFF. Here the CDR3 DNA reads TGTGCCAGCACCAAGACATCTACCGGGGAGCTGTTTTTT.

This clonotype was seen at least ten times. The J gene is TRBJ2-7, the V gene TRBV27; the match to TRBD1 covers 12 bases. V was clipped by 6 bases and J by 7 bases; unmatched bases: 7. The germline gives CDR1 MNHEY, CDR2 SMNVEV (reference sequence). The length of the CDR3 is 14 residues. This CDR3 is CASRMGQGAGEQYF. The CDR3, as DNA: TGTGCCAGCAGAATGGGACAGGGGGCAGGGGAGCAGTACTTC.

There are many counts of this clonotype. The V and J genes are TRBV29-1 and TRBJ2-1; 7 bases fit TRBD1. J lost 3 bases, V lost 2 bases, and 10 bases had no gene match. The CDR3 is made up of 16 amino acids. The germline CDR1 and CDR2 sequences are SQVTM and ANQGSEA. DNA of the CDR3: TGCAGCGTTGAATGGGCCCACAGGGGAGACTACAATGAGCAGTTCTTC. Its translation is CSVEWAHRGDYNEQFF.

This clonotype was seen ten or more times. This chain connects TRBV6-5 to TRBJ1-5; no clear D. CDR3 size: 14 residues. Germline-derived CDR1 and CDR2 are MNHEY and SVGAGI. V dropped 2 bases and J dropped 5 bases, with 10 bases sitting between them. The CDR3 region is CASSYRVGDQPQHF. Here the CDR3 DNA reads TGTGCCAGCAGTTACAGGGTTGGAGATCAGCCCCAGCATTTT.

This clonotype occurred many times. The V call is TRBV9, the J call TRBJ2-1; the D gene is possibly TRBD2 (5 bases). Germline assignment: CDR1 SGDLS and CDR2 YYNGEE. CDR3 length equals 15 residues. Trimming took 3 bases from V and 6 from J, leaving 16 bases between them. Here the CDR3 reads CASSGLEGLSNEQFF. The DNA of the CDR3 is TGTGCCAGCAGCGGTCTCGAGGGCCTAAGCAATGAGCAGTTCTTC.